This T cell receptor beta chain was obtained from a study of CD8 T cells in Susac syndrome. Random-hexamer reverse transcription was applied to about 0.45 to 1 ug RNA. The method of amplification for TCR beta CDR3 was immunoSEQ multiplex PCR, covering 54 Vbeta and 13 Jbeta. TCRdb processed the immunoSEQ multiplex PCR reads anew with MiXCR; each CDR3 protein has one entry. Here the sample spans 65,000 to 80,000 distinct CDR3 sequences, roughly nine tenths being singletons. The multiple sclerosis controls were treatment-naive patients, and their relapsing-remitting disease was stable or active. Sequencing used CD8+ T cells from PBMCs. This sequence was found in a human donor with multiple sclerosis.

This CDR3 is CASSVLAGGPPDTQYF. As DNA, the CDR3 is TGTGCCAGCAGCGTTCTAGCGGGGGGGCCGCCAGATACGCAGTATTTT. The genes are TRBV9 and TRBJ2-3; 12 nucleotides line up with TRBD2. With V trimmed by 2 bases and J by 4 bases, 5 bases remained unmatched. This CDR3 comprises 16 residues. In germline, CDR1 is SGDLS, CDR2 YYNGEE.